This T cell receptor (beta chain) was sequenced in a study of blood T cell repertoires in COVID-19. Turning to the study itself: Italy, Spain and the United States were the sources of the convalescent and acute COVID-19 samples. T cells, B-cell-depleted T cells, or PBMCs provided the cDNA or gDNA that served as material.

Authors' data handling: Reference gene primer amplification yielded estimated nucleated cell counts. TCRdb keeps only in-frame clones here, not all; method: immunoSEQ multiplex PCR. V and J calls and clone size come straight from that table; D and trimming were deduced from the DNA. The data show about 87,000 clones, roughly 86% seen once. In its sample, this clone was seen once. Germline V lookup: CDR1 MNHEY, CDR2 SVGAGI. V shed 4 bases and J shed 1 base, with 13 bases lying between them. This CDR3 region has 16 residues. The sequenced sample was peripheral blood. The sequence derives from a man aged 35-49 years with acute or convalescent COVID-19. This sequence joins TRBV6-5 and TRBJ1-4; D possibly corresponds to TRBD1 (5 bases). CDR3 in amino acids: CASSFHLGGTNEKLFF. CDR3 DNA: TGTGCCAGCAGTTTCCATCTGGGGGGAACTAATGAAAAACTGTTTTTT.